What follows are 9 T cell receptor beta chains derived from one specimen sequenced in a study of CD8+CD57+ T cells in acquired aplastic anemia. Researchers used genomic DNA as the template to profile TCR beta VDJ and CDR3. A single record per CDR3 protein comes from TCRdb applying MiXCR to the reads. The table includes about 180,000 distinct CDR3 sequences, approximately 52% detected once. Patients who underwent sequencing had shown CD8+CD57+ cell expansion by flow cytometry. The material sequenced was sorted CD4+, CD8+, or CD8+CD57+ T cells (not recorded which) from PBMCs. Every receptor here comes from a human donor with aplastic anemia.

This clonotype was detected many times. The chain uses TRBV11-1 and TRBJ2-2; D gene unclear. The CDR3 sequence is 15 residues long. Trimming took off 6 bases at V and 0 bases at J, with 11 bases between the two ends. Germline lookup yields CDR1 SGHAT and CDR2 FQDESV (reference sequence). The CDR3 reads CASRMYQANTGELFF. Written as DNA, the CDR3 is TGTGCCAGCAGGATGTACCAGGCGAACACCGGGGAGCTGTTTTTT.

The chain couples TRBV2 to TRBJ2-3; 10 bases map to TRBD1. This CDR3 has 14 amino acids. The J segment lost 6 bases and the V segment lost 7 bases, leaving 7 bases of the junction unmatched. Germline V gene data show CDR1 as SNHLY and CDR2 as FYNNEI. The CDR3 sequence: CASMWDRGSDTQYF. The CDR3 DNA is TGTGCCAGCATGTGGGACAGGGGTTCGGATACGCAGTATTTT.

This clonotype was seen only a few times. CDR3 bases: TGTGCCAGCAGCTTAGCCGGGACAGGGGGCCGTTCACCCCTCCACTTT. Its translation: CASSLAGTGGRSPLHF. The chain has TRBV7-3 and TRBJ1-6, with 12 bases fitting TRBD1. CDR3 length: 16 residues. Trimming took 2 bases from V and 9 from J; bases not matched to a gene: 5. The germline V gene encodes CDR1 SGHTA and CDR2 FQGTGA. The full variable domain, completed using reference TRBV7-3 and TRBJ1-6, is GAGVSQTPSNKVTEKGKYVELRCDPISGHTALYWYRQSLGQGPEFLIYFQGTGAADDSGLPNDRFFAVRPEGSVSTLKIQRTERGDSAVYLCASSLAGTGGRSPLHFGNGTRLTVT.

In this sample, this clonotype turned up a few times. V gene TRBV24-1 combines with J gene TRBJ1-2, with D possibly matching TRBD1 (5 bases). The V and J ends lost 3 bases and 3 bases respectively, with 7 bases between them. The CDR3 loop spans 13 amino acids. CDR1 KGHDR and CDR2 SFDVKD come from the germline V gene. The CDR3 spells CATSDDSYYGYTF. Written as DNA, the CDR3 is TGTGCCACCAGTGATGACAGCTACTATGGCTACACCTTC.

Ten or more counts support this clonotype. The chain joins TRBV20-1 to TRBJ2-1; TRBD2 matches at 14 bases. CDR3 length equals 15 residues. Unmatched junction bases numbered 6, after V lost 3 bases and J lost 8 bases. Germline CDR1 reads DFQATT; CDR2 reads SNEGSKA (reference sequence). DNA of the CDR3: TGCAGTGCTAGGGTGACTAGCGGGAGGGCCGATGAGCAGTTCTTC. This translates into CSARVTSGRADEQFF.

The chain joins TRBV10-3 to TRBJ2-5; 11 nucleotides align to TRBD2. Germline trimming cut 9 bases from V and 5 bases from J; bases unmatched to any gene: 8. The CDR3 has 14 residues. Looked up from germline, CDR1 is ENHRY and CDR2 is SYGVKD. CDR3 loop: CAIGVAGGPETQYF. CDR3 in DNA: TGTGCCATAGGGGTAGCGGGAGGGCCGGAGACCCAGTACTTC.

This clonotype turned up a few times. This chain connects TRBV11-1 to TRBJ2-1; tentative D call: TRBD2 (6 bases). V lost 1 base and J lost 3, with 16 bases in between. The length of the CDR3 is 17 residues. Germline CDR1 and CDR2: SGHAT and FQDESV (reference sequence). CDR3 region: CASSLVLRDSDYNEQFF. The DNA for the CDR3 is TGTGCCAGCAGCTTAGTCCTGCGGGACTCAGACTACAATGAGCAGTTCTTC.

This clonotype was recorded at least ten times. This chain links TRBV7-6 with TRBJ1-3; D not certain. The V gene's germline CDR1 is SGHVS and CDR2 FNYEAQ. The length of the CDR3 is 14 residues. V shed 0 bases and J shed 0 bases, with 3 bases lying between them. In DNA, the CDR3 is TGTGCCAGCAGCTTAGCGGACTCTGGAAACACCATATATTTT. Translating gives CASSLADSGNTIYF.

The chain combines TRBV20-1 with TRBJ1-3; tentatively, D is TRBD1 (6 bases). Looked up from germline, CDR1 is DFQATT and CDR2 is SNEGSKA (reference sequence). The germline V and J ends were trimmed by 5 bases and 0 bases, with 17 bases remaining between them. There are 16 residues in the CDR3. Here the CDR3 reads CSAPTRPGDSGNTIYF. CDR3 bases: TGCAGTGCTCCTACAAGGCCAGGGGACTCTGGAAACACCATATATTTT.